The 11 T cell receptor beta chains below all came from one sample that was sequenced in a study of blood T cell repertoires in COVID-19. Sequencing was performed with immunoSEQ multiplex PCR; in TCRdb, only in-frame clones are kept and a portion is missing. The data show 230,000 or so clones, 75% to 85% seen once. The material sequenced was peripheral blood. These receptors came from a man in his forties or fifties who had recovered from COVID-19.

This chain uses TRBV7-9 with TRBJ1-2, with D perhaps TRBD1 (6 bases). This CDR3 spans 15 amino acids. V lost 1 base, J lost 8 bases, and 17 bases lay in between. Per germline, CDR1 SEHNR and CDR2 FQNEAQ (reference sequence). The CDR3 DNA is TGTGCCAGCAGCTTAGACGCCGGGGGGCAGTCGGGCTACACCTTC. Translating gives CASSLDAGGQSGYTF.

The chain joins TRBV5-1 to TRBJ2-7, with 7 bases identical to TRBD1. The junction had 7 bases not matched to a gene; V was cut back by 3 bases and J by 7 bases. The CDR3 length is 13 residues. Germline V gene lookup returns CDR1 SGHRS and CDR2 YFSETQ. CDR3 sequence: CASSSTGAREQYF. The DNA for the CDR3 is TGCGCCAGCAGCTCTACAGGGGCGCGTGAGCAGTACTTC. Full variable domain (remainder filled in from reference TRBV5-1 and TRBJ2-7): KAGVTQTPRYLIKTRGQQVTLSCSPISGHRSVSWYQQTPGQGLQFLFEYFSETQRNKGNFPGRFSGRQFSNSRSEMNVSTLELGDSALYLCASSSTGAREQYFGPGTRLTVT.

The rearrangement uses TRBV19 and TRBJ2-1, with 12 bases lining up with TRBD2. The V and J ends lost 10 bases and 8 bases, in that order; junction bases with no gene match: 15. CDR1 is LNHDA, CDR2 SQIVND, per germline (reference sequence). This CDR3 has 16 residues. Written as DNA, the CDR3 is TGTGCCACCTCACTAAAGACTAGCGGGGGCTCTGATGAGCAGTTCTTC. It is translated as CATSLKTSGGSDEQFF.

This clone showed up just once. The chain is built from TRBV6-2 or TRBV6-3 and TRBJ1-1, with a possible D match to TRBD1 (5 bases). Trimming cost V 2 bases and J 6 bases, with 7 bases left between them. The CDR3 loop spans 12 amino acids. Looked up from germline, CDR1 is MNHEY and CDR2 is SVGEGT. Written as DNA, the CDR3 is TGTGCCAGCAGTTACGGGGGGGCTGAAGCTTTCTTT. It is translated as CASSYGGAEAFF.

The V and J genes are TRBV6-5 and TRBJ1-1; 8 nucleotides align to TRBD1. Per the germline V gene, CDR1 is MNHEY and CDR2 is SVGAGI. The CDR3 extends over 15 amino acids. With V trimmed by 5 bases and J by 4 bases, 9 bases remained unmatched. In DNA, the CDR3 is TGTGCCAGCAGTCGAACCGGGACAGGAGTCACTGAAGCTTTCTTT. This encodes CASSRTGTGVTEAFF.

This rearrangement joins TRBV13 to TRBJ1-2; a possible D gene is TRBD1 (5 bases). Germline V gene lookup returns CDR1 PRHDT and CDR2 FYEKMQ (reference sequence). The CDR3 length is 15 residues. Trimming pared 0 bases from V and 3 bases from J, leaving 11 bases between. The CDR3: CASSLGWGLDYGYTF. The DNA of the CDR3 is TGTGCCAGCAGCTTAGGATGGGGCCTGGACTATGGCTACACCTTC. The full variable domain, its missing parts supplied by reference TRBV13 and TRBJ1-2, is AAGVIQSPRHLIKEKRETATLKCYPIPRHDTVYWYQQGPGQDPQFLISFYEKMQSDKGSIPDRFSAQQFSDYHSELNMSSLELGDSALYFCASSLGWGLDYGYTFGSGTRLTVV.

There are a few counts of this clone. Distinct nucleotide sequences in the sample also encode this CDR3. The chain is built from TRBV11-2 and TRBJ2-7, with D tentatively TRBD1 (6 bases). Germline values: CDR1 SGHAT, CDR2 FQNNGV. V was pared by 1 base and J by 3 bases, with 10 bases between. CDR3 size: 14 residues. The CDR3 DNA follows: TGTGCCAGCAGCTTAGTTAGGGGGAACTACGAGCAGTACTTC. Its translation: CASSLVRGNYEQYF.

The rearrangement uses TRBV11-3 and TRBJ1-1, with D possibly matching TRBD1 (5 bases). The V gene's germline CDR1 is SGHNT and CDR2 YENEEA. The CDR3 runs to 14 residues. The V and J ends lost 1 base and 0 bases respectively, with 6 bases between them. In DNA, the CDR3 is TGTGCCAGCAGCTTAGGACAGCTGAACACTGAAGCTTTCTTT. Amino acid sequence: CASSLGQLNTEAFF. Together with reference TRBV11-3 and TRBJ1-1, the CDR3 gives the full variable domain: EAGVVQSPRYKIIEKKQPVAFWCNPISGHNTLYWYLQNLGQGPELLIRYENEEAVDDSQLPKDRFSAERLKGVDSTLKIQPAELGDSAVYLCASSLGQLNTEAFFGQGTRLTVV.

The gene calls are TRBV7-6 and TRBJ1-4; D uncertain. Germline CDR1 SGHVS, CDR2 FNYEAQ. The CDR3 has 15 residues. The V and J ends lost 1 base and 4 bases respectively, with 10 bases between them. As DNA, the CDR3 is TGTGCCAGCAGCTTAGTGTACCGGTATAATGAAAAACTGTTTTTT. Its protein is CASSLVYRYNEKLFF.

This chain joins TRBV29-1 and TRBJ2-3; the D gene is possibly TRBD1 (6 bases). This CDR3 region has 14 residues. The V and J ends lost 5 bases and 1 base respectively, with 13 bases between them. Germline V gives CDR1 SQVTM, CDR2 ANQGSEA. The CDR3 spells CSVTGTIGTDTQYF. Here the CDR3 DNA reads TGCAGCGTTACCGGGACAATCGGCACAGATACGCAGTATTTT.

The rearrangement links TRBV29-1 to TRBJ1-6, with D possibly matching TRBD1 (5 bases). The CDR3 loop spans 14 amino acids. Germline-derived CDR1 and CDR2 are SQVTM and ANQGSEA. Between the trimmed V and J ends, which lost 7 bases and 7 bases, there was a span of 17 bases. For the CDR3, the DNA is TGCAGCGCCAGGCTGGGGGGTAGCAATTCACCCCTCCACTTT. Amino acids: CSARLGGSNSPLHF.